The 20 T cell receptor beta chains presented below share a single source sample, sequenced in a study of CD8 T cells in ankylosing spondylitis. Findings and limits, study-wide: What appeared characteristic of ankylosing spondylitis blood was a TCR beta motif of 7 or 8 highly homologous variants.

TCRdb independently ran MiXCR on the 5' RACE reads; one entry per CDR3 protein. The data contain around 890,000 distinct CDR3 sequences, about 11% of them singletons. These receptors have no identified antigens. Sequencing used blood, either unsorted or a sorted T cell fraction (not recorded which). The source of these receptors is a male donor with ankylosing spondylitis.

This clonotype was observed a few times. The CDR3 bases are TGTGCCAGCAGCAAACAGAGCAATCAGCCCCAGCATTTT. As protein: CASSKQSNQPQHF. The gene calls are TRBV6-1 and TRBJ1-5; unclear D gene. This CDR3 contains 13 residues. Germline CDR1 is MNHNS and CDR2 is SASEGT. V dropped 6 bases and J dropped 1 base, with 7 bases sitting between them.

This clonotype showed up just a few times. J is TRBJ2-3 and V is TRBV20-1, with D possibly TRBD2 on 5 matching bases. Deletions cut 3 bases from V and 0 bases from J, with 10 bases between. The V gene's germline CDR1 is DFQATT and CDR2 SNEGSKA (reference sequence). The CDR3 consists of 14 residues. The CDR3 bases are TGCAGTGCTAGTCCTTGGACTAGCACAGATACGCAGTATTTT. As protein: CSASPWTSTDTQYF.

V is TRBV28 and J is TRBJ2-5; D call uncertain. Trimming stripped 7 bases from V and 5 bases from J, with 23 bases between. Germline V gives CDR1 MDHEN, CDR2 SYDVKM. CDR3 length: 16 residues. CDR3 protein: CASTQARAPTIETQYF. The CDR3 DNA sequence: TGTGCCAGCACTCAAGCTCGGGCACCTACAATTGAGACCCAGTACTTC. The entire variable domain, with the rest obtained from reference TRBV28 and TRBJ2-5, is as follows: DVKVTQSSRYLVKRTGEKVFLECVQDMDHENMFWYRQDPGLGLRLIYFSYDVKMKEKGDIPEGYSVSREKKERFSLILESASTNQTSMYLCASTQARAPTIETQYFGPGTRLLVL.

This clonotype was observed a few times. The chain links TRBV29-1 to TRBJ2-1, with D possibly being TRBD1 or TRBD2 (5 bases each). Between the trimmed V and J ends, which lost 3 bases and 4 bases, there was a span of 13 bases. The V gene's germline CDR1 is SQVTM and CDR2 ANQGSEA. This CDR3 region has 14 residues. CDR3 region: CSVDGTNLYNEQFF. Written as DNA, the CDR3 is TGCAGCGTTGACGGGACCAACCTATACAATGAGCAGTTCTTC.

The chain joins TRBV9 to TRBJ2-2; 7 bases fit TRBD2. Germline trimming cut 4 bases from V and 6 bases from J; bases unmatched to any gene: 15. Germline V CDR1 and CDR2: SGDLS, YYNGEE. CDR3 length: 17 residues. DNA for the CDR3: TGTGCCAGCAGCCCCCGAGCTAGCGGTAGTTTGGCCGGGGAGCTGTTTTTT. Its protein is CASSPRASGSLAGELFF.

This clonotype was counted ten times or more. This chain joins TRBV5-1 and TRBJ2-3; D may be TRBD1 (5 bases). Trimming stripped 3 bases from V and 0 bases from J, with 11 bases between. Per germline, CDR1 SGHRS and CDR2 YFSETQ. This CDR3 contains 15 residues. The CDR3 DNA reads TGCGCCAGCAGCTGGGGCCCTCTTAGCACAGATACGCAGTATTTT. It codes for CASSWGPLSTDTQYF.

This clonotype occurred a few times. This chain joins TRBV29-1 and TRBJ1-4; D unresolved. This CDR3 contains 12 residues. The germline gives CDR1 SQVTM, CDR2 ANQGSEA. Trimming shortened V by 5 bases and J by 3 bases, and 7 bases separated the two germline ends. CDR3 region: CSVRRANEKLFF. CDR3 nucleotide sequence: TGCAGCGTTAGACGAGCTAATGAAAAACTGTTTTTT.

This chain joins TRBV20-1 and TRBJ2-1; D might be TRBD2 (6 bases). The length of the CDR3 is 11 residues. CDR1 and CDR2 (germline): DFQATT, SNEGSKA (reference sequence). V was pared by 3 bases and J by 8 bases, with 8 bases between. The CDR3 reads CSASGGDEQFF. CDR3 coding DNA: TGCAGTGCTAGCGGCGGGGATGAGCAGTTCTTC.

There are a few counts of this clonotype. The CDR3 region has the DNA TGCAGCGCCATACTAGCGGGCTCCTACGAGCAGTACTTC. It codes for CSAILAGSYEQYF. The rearrangement links TRBV29-1 to TRBJ2-7; 9 nucleotides align to TRBD2. CDR1 and CDR2 (germline): SQVTM, ANQGSEA. This CDR3 has 13 amino acids. Unmatched junction bases numbered 4, after V lost 7 bases and J lost 0 bases.

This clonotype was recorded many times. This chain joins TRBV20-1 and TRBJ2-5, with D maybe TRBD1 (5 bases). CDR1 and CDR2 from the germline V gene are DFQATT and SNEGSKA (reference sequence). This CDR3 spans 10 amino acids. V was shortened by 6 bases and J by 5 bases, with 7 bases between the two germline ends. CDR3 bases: TGCAGTGCCTGGGGCGAGACCCAGTACTTC. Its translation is CSAWGETQYF.

The CDR3 DNA is TGCAGTGCTAATCCACGCTATGAAGCTTTCTTT. It codes for CSANPRYEAFF. The chain combines TRBV20-1 with TRBJ1-1; D is undetermined. Germline V gene lookup returns CDR1 DFQATT and CDR2 SNEGSKA (reference sequence). Deletions cut 4 bases from V and 7 bases from J, with 10 bases between. CDR3 length equals 11 residues.

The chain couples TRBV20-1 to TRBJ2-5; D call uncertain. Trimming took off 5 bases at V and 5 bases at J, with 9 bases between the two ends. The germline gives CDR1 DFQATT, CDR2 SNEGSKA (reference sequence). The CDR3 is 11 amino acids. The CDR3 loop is CSASLRETQYF. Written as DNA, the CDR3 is TGCAGTGCTTCACTCAGGGAGACCCAGTACTTC.

For the CDR3, the DNA is TGTGCCAGCAGCTTAGCCGGGGGGACTCTCACAGATACGCAGTATTTT. It translates to CASSLAGGTLTDTQYF. The rearrangement links TRBV7-2 to TRBJ2-3, with 7 positions matching TRBD2. Germline CDR1 and CDR2: SGHTA and FQGNSA. Unmatched junction bases numbered 5, after V lost 0 bases and J lost 2 bases. The CDR3 is 16 residues long. Complete variable domain (other parts from reference TRBV7-2 and TRBJ2-3): GAGVSQSPSNKVTEKGKDVELRCDPISGHTALYWYRQSLGQGLEFLIYFQGNSAPDKSGLPSDRFSAERTGGSVSTLTIQRTQQEDSAVYLCASSLAGGTLTDTQYFGPGTRLTVL.

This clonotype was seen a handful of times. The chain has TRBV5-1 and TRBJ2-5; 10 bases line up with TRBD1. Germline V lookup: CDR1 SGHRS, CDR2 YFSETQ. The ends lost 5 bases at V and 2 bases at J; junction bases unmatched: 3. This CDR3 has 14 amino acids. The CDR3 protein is CASRRTGGQETQYF. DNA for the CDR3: TGCGCCAGCAGGAGGACAGGGGGGCAAGAGACCCAGTACTTC.

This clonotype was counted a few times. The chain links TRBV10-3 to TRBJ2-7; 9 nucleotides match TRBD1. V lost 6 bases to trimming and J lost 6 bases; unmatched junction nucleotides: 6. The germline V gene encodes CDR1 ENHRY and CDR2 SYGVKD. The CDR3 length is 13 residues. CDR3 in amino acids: CAIRGQGFGEQYF. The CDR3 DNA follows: TGTGCCATCAGAGGACAGGGGTTTGGCGAGCAGTACTTC.

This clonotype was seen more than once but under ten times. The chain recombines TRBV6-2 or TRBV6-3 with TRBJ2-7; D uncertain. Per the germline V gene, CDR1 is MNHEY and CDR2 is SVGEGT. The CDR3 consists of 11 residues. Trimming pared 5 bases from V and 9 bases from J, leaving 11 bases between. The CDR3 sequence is CASSDPPGQYF. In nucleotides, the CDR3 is TGTGCCAGCAGTGACCCCCCCGGGCAGTACTTC.

The DNA for the CDR3 is TGCAGTGTCCAGCCTGGACTAGCGGGAGGCGCAGATACGCAGTATTTT. Translation gives CSVQPGLAGGADTQYF. The chain combines TRBV20-1 with TRBJ2-3, with 14 bases matching TRBD2. Germline-derived CDR1 and CDR2 are DFQATT and SNEGSKA (reference sequence). This CDR3 contains 16 residues. V dropped 7 bases and J dropped 4; count of bases not matched to a gene: 10.

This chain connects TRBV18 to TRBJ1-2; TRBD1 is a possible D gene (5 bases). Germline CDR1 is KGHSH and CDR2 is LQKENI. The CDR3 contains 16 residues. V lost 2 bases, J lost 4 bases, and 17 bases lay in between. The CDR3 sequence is CASSPSQAGQLYGYTF. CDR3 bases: TGTGCCAGCTCACCATCGCAAGCAGGGCAACTCTATGGCTACACCTTC.

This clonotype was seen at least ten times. The CDR3 nucleotides read TGTGCCAGCAGTTCAATCGACAGCAGCACCTACGAGCAGTACTTC. This gives the protein CASSSIDSSTYEQYF. The rearrangement links TRBV27 to TRBJ2-7; possible D gene TRBD1, 5 bases. Trimming left V 4 bases short and J 2 bases short, with 15 bases between. Germline V gives CDR1 MNHEY, CDR2 SMNVEV (reference sequence). There are 15 residues in the CDR3.

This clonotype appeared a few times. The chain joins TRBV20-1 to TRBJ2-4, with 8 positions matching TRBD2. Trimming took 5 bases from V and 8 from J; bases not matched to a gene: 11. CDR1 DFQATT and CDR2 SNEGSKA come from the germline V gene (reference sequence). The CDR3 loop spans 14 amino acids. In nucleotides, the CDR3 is TGCAGTGCTTCCTCGGGGACTAGTCAAGACATTCAGTACTTC. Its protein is CSASSGTSQDIQYF.